This T cell receptor beta chain came from a study of beta chain features in type 1 diabetes. Notes on the study in general: A pattern of fewer insertions and more deletions at VDJ junctions was seen in type 1 diabetes patients. Whatever favoring of shorter templates PCR might show would apply equally to patients and controls. Any HLA-type effect on TCRB rearrangement remained unresolved here.

The germline gives CDR1 GTSNPN, CDR2 SVGIG (reference sequence). The CDR3 totals 16 residues. V dropped 2 bases and J dropped 0 bases, with 16 bases sitting between them. Regarding this clone: The antigen is undetermined.

One heparinised draw, averaging roughly 110 mL, was taken per donor. The investigators reverse transcribed all of the isolated RNA, so they sequenced expressed TCRB transcripts. The method was immunoSEQ multiplex PCR; TCRdb's version includes in-frame clones alone and lacks a portion of them. The sample has 450,000 to 550,000 clones, approximately 30% seen once; the top ten hold more than 0.055%. Sequenced material: naive CD4+ T cells from blood. The rearrangement uses TRBV30 and TRBJ1-1, with D maybe TRBD1 (5 bases). The sequence derives from a man aged 18-30 years in good health. The CDR3 DNA sequence: TGTGCCTGGAGTCGTGGGTCAGGGTGGCTGAACACTGAAGCTTTCTTT. Translated, it gives CAWSRGSGWLNTEAFF.